The rows below give T cell receptor beta chains drawn from one sample of a study of blood T cell repertoires in COVID-19. Repertoires were generated with immunoSEQ multiplex PCR, while TCRdb's copy carries only in-frame clones and drops some. The data contain about 130,000 clones, approximately 84% of them singletons. Sample: peripheral blood. These receptors originate from a woman of 80 years or more with acute or convalescent COVID-19. CDR3s include the opening cysteine and the closing phenylalanine or tryptophan. A D gene is named only where the DNA matches it firmly. Expanded clones are given a class, and other clones once, few, many or no size at all.

TRBJ2-3 - TRBV29-1 once TGCAGCGCTTTTAGCGGTAACACAGATACGCAGTATTTT CSAFSGNTDTQYF
TRBJ2-2 TRBD1 TRBV28 - TGTGCCAGCAGTGGTCAGGGGGTGAACCTCTTTATAATGAACACCGGGGAGCTGTTTTTT CASSGQGVNLFIMNTGELFF
TRBJ2-6 - TRBV30 - TGTGCCTACTCCCTATCTGGGGCCAACGTCCTGACTTTC CAYSLSGANVLTF
TRBJ1-2 TRBD1 TRBV4-3 - TGCGCCAGCAGCCATGACACTTCGACAGGGAAGAACTATGGCTACACCTTC CASSHDTSTGKNYGYTF
TRBJ1-1 - TRBV18 - TGTGCCAGCTCTCCTACGGTGAACACTGAAGCTTTCTTT CASSPTVNTEAFF
TRBJ1-6 TRBD1 TRBV4-3 - TGCGCCAGCAGCCCGGACAGGGGGCCTTCACCCCTCCACTTT CASSPDRGPSPLHF
TRBJ2-4 TRBD1 TRBV19 - TGTGCCAGTAGTACGGACAGGGCGGCCAAAAACATTCAGTACTTC CASSTDRAAKNIQYF
TRBJ1-4 TRBD1 TRBV25-1 - TGTGCCAGCAGTGAATCCTTCAGGGGGTTTTCTAATGAAAAACTGTTTTTT CASSESFRGFSNEKLFF
TRBJ2-1 TRBD2 TRBV5-4 - TGTGCCAGCAGCTTGGGGTACGAGACTAGCGGGGGTGACAATGAGCAGTTCTTC CASSLGYETSGGDNEQFF
TRBJ1-2 TRBD1 TRBV28 - TGTGCCAGCAGTTTTGGACAGGGTAGGGTCTACACCTTC CASSFGQGRVYTF
TRBJ1-1 TRBD1 TRBV5-4 - TGTGCCAGCAGTCGGCAGACAGGGACGCAACGAGCTTTCTTT CASSRQTGTQRAFF
TRBJ2-2 - TRBV9 - TGTGCCAGCAGCGTACTCGGGAACACCGGGGAGCTGTTTTTT CASSVLGNTGELFF
TRBJ2-5 - TRBV5-1 - TGCGCCAGCAGCTTAGGAAGCTGGACAGAAGAGACCCAGTACTTC CASSLGSWTEETQYF
TRBJ2-2 - TRBV11-2 once TGTGCCAGCAGCTTAGGGGTGGGGGCGAGTACCGGGGAGCTGTTTTTT CASSLGVGASTGELFF
TRBJ2-5 TRBD1 TRBV5-6 - TGTGCCAGCAGCCGGACAGGGGACCAAGAGACCCAGTACTTC CASSRTGDQETQYF
TRBJ1-3 - TRBV7-2 - TGTGCCAGCAGCTTAGGGACAGAACGTCCCATATATTTT CASSLGTERPIYF
TRBJ1-6 - TRBV12-5 once TGTGCTAGTGGTTTGGAGAGTGGTTTGCGGCCCCTCCACTTT CASGLESGLRPLHF
TRBJ2-1 - TRBV6-5 - TGTGCCAGCACACAGGGCGCCCGGTCCTACAATGAGCAGTTCTTC CASTQGARSYNEQFF
TRBJ2-3 - TRBV4-3 - TGCGCCAGCAGCCAAGATAGTCGGGGTAGCGGAGGTTATACGCAGTATTTT CASSQDSRGSGGYTQYF
TRBJ1-6 - TRBV15 - TGTGCCACCAGCAGAGACGGGGAGCAGGGAGGGAATTCACCCCTCCACTTT CATSRDGEQGGNSPLHF
TRBJ1-1 - TRBV5-1 - TGCGCCAGCAGCTTGGGTCCAGGGATGAACACTGAAGCTTTCTTT CASSLGPGMNTEAFF
TRBJ1-2 TRBD1 TRBV12-3/TRBV12-4 many TGTGCCAGCAGCCAGGGGGTCGGTGGCTACACCTTC CASSQGVGGYTF
TRBJ2-3 - TRBV4-3 - TGCGCCAGCAGCCAAGAGTGGCAGGGTAGCACAGATACGCAGTATTTT CASSQEWQGSTDTQYF
TRBJ1-1 TRBD1 TRBV6-5 - TGTGCCAGCAGATACCAGGGGGGCACTGAAGCTTTCTTT CASRYQGGTEAFF
TRBJ2-1 TRBD2 TRBV7-2 - TGTGCCAGCAGCGACGGGGGGTCTTGGAATGAGCAGTTCTTC CASSDGGSWNEQFF
TRBJ1-3 - TRBV5-1 - TGCGCCAGCAGCTTGGAGGGACAATCCTTCGGAAACACCATATATTTT CASSLEGQSFGNTIYF
TRBJ2-1 TRBD2 TRBV7-9 - TGTGCCAGCAGCTTGGGCGTTAGCGGGAGGGCAGACAATGAGCAGTTCTTC CASSLGVSGRADNEQFF
TRBJ2-5 TRBD2 TRBV9 - TGTGCCAGCAGCGTAGAGGCTAGCGGAGGCTCCTCGCAGACCCAGTACTTC CASSVEASGGSSQTQYF
TRBJ2-5 TRBD2 TRBV11-2 - TGTGCCAGCACGCGGGGGGGGTTGATAGAGACCCAGTACTTC CASTRGGLIETQYF
TRBJ1-2 - TRBV29-1 once TGCAGCGTTGAAGTCACAGGGTCCGGGGACTATGGCTACACCTTC CSVEVTGSGDYGYTF
TRBJ2-3 - TRBV5-6 - TGTGCCAGCAGCCCCACTAGCATTCGAACAGATACGCAGTATTTT CASSPTSIRTDTQYF
TRBJ1-3 - TRBV6-5 - TGTGCCAGCAGTCCTACAGCCTCCTCTGGAAACACCATATATTTT CASSPTASSGNTIYF
TRBJ2-3 - TRBV10-3 once TGTGCCATCGGTCCCAGGGGTGATACGCAGTATTTT CAIGPRGDTQYF
TRBJ1-6 TRBD1 TRBV2 many TGTGCCAGCAGTGTCCGACAGGGGGGATCACCCCTCCACTTT CASSVRQGGSPLHF
TRBJ2-1 - TRBV14 - TGTGCCAGCAGCCTCCAAACAAGTAGCGGAAGCTTATTGTTCTTC CASSLQTSSGSLLFF
TRBJ1-1 TRBD1 TRBV5-1 - TGCGCCAGCAGCTCCGGACAGGGTTCTTGGGACACTGAAGCTTTCTTT CASSSGQGSWDTEAFF
TRBJ1-1 TRBD1 TRBV4-1 - TGCGCCAGCAGCCAAGATTGGGGGACAGGCCCTTCCCAAGAAGCTTTCTTT CASSQDWGTGPSQEAFF
TRBJ2-3 TRBD1 TRBV2 - TGTGCCAGCAGTGAAGGCAGGGGGCGAAGGACAGATACGCAGTATTTT CASSEGRGRRTDTQYF
TRBJ2-3 TRBD2 TRBV9 - TGTGCCAGCAGCGCCGCTAGCGGGAGCCATAGCACAGATACGCAGTATTTT CASSAASGSHSTDTQYF
TRBJ2-1 TRBD2 TRBV7-2 once TGTGCCAGCAGCTTAGCCCGACTAGCGGGGTCTCATGAGCAGTTCTTC CASSLARLAGSHEQFF
TRBJ2-7 - TRBV7-5 once TGTGCCAGAAGCTTAGAGGGCAGGGGGCCCTACGAGCAGTACTTC CARSLEGRGPYEQYF
TRBJ2-3 TRBD2 TRBV29-1 - TGCAGCGTTGAATATCTGGGGGGGAACACAGATACGCAGTATTTT CSVEYLGGNTDTQYF
TRBJ1-1 - TRBV5-1 once TGCGCCAGCACCACGGGACACCCGAACACTGAAGCTTTCTTT CASTTGHPNTEAFF
TRBJ2-5 TRBD1 TRBV6-2/TRBV6-3 - TGTGCCAGCAGTTTGGGGACAGGGAGGCGGGAGACCCAGTACTTC CASSLGTGRRETQYF
TRBJ2-5 - TRBV4-3 - TGCGCCAGCAGCCTTGGGGGGTCCAAGGAGACCCAGTACTTC CASSLGGSKETQYF
TRBJ1-3 TRBD1 TRBV5-1 once TGCGCCAGCAGCTTGGCTGGACAGGGATCCGGAAACACCATATATTTT CASSLAGQGSGNTIYF
TRBJ2-5 TRBD2 TRBV7-8 - TGTGCCAGCAGCTTAGCGGGTCCGCGGGAGTACGATCAAGAGACCCAGTACTTC CASSLAGPREYDQETQYF
TRBJ1-2 TRBD1 TRBV2 - TGTGCCAGCAGCATAGAGAGACAGGGGGCTGGCTACACCTTC CASSIERQGAGYTF
TRBJ1-1 TRBD1 TRBV30 - TGTGCCTGGTGGGGACAGGGCATAAATGAAGCTTTCTTT CAWWGQGINEAFF
TRBJ2-3 TRBD1 TRBV5-1 - TGCGCCAGCAGCTTGGAACAGGGGCAACTACAGGGTGGCGCAGATACGCAGTATTTT CASSLEQGQLQGGADTQYF
TRBJ1-2 - TRBV6-5 - TGTGCCAGCAAGATGGACAGTAACTATGGCTACACCTTC CASKMDSNYGYTF